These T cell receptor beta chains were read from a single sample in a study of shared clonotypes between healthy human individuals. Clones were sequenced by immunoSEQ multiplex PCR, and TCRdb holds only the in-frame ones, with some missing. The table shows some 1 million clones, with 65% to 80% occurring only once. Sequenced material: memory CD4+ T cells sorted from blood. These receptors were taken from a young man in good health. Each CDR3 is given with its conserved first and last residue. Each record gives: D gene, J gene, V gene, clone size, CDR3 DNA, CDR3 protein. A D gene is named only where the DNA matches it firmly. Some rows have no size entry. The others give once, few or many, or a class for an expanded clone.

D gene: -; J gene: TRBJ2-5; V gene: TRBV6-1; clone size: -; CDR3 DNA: TGTGCCAGCAGTGACACGGGGACAGAGACCCAGTACTTC; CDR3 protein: CASSDTGTETQYF
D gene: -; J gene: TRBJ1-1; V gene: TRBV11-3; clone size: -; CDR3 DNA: TGTGCCAGCAGCCCCGCTGGGGTAAACACTGAAGCTTTCTTT; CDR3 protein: CASSPAGVNTEAFF
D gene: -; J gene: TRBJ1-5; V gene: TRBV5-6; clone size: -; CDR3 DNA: TGTGCCAGCAGCTCGGCCAGGGGCGTCAATCAGCCCCAGCATTTT; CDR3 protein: CASSSARGVNQPQHF
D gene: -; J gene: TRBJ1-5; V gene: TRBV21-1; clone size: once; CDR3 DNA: TGTGCCAGCAGCAGATCAGGGCGTGACAATCAGCCCCAGCATTTT; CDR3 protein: CASSRSGRDNQPQHF
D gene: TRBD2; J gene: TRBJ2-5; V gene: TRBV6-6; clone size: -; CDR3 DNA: TGTGCCAGCAGTTACCGGGGGGGGGAGACCCAGTACTTC; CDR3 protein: CASSYRGGETQYF
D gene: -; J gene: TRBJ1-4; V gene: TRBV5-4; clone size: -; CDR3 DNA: TGTGCCAGCAGCTCGGACAGCCCTTTAGCAACTAATGAAAAACTGTTTTTT; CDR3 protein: CASSSDSPLATNEKLFF
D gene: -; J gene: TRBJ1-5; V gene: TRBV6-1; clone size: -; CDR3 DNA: TGTGCCAGCAGTGAAGCATCGGGGATTAGACAGCCCCAGCATTTT; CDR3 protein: CASSEASGIRQPQHF
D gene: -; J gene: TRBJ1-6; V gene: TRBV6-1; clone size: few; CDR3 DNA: TGTGCCATTGTGGACCGATATAATTCACCCCTCCACTTT; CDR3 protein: CAIVDRYNSPLHF
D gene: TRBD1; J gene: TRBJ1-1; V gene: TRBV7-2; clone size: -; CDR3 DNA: TGCGCCAGCAGCTCCCGACAGGGGACTGAAGCTTTCTTT; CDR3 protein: CASSSRQGTEAFF
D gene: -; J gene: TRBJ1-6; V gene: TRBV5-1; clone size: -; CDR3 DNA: TGCGCCAGCAGCTTCGGGTCTACTAATTCACCCCTCCACTTT; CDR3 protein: CASSFGSTNSPLHF
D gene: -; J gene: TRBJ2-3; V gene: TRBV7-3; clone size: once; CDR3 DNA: TGTGCCAGCAGCCTCCGGGGAGGAAGGAGCACAGATACGCAGTATTTT; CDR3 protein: CASSLRGGRSTDTQYF
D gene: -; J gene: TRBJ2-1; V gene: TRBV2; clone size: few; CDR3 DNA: TGTGCCAGCGGGGGCGGATATGAGCAGTTCTTC; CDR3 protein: CASGGGYEQFF
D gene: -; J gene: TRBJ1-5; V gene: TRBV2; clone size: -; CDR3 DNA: TGTGCCAGCAGCGGGACCTTATCCATGCAGCCCCAGCATTTT; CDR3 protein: CASSGTLSMQPQHF
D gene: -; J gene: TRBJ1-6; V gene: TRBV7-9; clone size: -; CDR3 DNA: TGTGCCAGCAGCCAGGACACCAATAATTCACCCCTCCACTTT; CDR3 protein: CASSQDTNNSPLHF
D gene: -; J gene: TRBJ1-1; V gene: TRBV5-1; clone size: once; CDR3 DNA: TGCGCCAGCAGCTTGGGGGGATGGGGCACTGAAGCTTTCTTT; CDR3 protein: CASSLGGWGTEAFF
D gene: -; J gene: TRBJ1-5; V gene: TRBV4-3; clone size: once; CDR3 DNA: TGCGCCAGCAGCCAAGATTCATTGGGTCAGCCCCAGCATTTT; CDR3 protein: CASSQDSLGQPQHF
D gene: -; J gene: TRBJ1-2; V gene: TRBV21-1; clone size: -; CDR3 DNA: TGTGCCAGCAGCAAAGATAGGGGGACAACTTATGGCTACACCTTC; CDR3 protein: CASSKDRGTTYGYTF
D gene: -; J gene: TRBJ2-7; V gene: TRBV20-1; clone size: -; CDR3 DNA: TGCAGTGCTAGTGTAGCAGGCGAGCAGTACTTC; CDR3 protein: CSASVAGEQYF
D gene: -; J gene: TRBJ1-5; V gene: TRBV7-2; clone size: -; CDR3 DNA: TGTGCCAGCAGCACCGATAGCAATCAGCCCCAGCATTTT; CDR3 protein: CASSTDSNQPQHF
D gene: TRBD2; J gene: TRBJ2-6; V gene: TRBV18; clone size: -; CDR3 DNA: TGTGCCAGCTCACTGTGGGCACTAGCGGGAGTTTCTGGGGCCAACGTCCTGACTTTC; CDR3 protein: CASSLWALAGVSGANVLTF
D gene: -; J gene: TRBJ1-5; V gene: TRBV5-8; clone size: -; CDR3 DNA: TGTGCCAGCAGCCGAGGACTGAACAATCAGCCCCAGCATTTT; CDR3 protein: CASSRGLNNQPQHF
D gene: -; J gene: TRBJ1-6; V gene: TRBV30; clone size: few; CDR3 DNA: TGTGCCTGGAAACTAAATTCACCCCTCCACTTT; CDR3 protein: CAWKLNSPLHF
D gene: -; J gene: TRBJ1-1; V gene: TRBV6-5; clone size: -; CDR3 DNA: TGTGCCAGCAGTTCATCGGTCACAGGGAGCACTGAAGCTTTCTTT; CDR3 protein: CASSSSVTGSTEAFF
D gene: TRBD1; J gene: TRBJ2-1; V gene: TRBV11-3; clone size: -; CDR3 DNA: TGTGCCAGCAGCCAACGACAGGGTTCTTACAATGAGCAGTTCTTC; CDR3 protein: CASSQRQGSYNEQFF
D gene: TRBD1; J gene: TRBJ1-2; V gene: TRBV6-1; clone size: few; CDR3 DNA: TGTGCCAGCAGTGTGACGACAGGGGACTATGGCTACACCTTC; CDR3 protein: CASSVTTGDYGYTF
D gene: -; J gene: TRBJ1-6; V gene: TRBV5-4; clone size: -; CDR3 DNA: TGTGCCAGCAGCGGATCCGTAGGGGCGTCGGGCTCCTATAATTCACCCCTCCACTTT; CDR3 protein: CASSGSVGASGSYNSPLHF
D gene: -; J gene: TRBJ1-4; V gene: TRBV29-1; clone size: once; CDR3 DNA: TGCAGCGTTGAACAGGCAGAAAAACTGTTTTTT; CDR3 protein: CSVEQAEKLFF
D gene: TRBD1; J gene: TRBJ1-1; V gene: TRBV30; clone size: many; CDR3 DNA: TGTGCCTGGAGTGGACAGGGCCGGAGCACTGAAGCTTTCTTT; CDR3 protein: CAWSGQGRSTEAFF
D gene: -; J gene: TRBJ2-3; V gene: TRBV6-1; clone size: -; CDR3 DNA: TGTGCCAGCAACGACGGACGGTACACAGATACGCAGTATTTT; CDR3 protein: CASNDGRYTDTQYF
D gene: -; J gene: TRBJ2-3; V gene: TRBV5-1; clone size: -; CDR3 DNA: TGCGCCAGCAGCTTGACCAAAGGGGCGGTCCCCCACCCTGATACGCAGTATTTT; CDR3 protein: CASSLTKGAVPHPDTQYF
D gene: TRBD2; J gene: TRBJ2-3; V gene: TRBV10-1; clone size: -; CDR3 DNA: TGCGCCAGCAGTATTAAGCGGGAGATCTCCACAGATACGCAGTATTTT; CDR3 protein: CASSIKREISTDTQYF
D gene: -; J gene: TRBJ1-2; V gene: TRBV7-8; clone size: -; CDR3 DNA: TGTGCCAGCAGCCACAGTACAGGGACATATGGCTACACCTTC; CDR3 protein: CASSHSTGTYGYTF
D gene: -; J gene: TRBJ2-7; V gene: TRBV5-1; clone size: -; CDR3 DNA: TGCGCCAGCAGCTTGGTGCCGCCTTCCTACGAGCAGTACTTC; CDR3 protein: CASSLVPPSYEQYF
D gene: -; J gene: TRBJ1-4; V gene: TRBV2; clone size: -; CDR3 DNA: TGTGCCGTAAAGAGGGGCGTAGAAGAAAAACTGTTTTTT; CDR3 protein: CAVKRGVEEKLFF
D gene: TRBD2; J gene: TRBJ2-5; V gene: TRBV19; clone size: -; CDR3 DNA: TGTGCCAGTAGTATGGCAAGGCTAGCGGCGGGAGAGACCCAGTACTTC; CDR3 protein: CASSMARLAAGETQYF
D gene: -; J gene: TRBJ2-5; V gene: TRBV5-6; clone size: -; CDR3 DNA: TGTGCCAGCAGCTTGTTGAGGGTTTTAAGTCAAGAGACCCAGTACTTC; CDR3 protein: CASSLLRVLSQETQYF
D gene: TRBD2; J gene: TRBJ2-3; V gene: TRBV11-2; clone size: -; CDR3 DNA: TGTGCCAGCAGCTTTGCGGGGGGCCTCACTGGTACGCAGTATTTT; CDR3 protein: CASSFAGGLTGTQYF